Listed below are T cell receptor beta chains from one sample, sequenced in a study of early T cells in non-severe SARS-CoV-2 infection. TCRdb recomputed calls from the 5' RACE reads with MiXCR, one row per CDR3 protein. This sample carries 35,000 to 50,000 distinct CDR3 sequences, roughly 6% of them seen once, and the ten largest clones take roughly 4.5%. Source: whole blood, taken at baseline. These receptors were collected from an adult who was a healthcare worker with PCR-confirmed SARS-CoV-2 infection or an uninfected control (not recorded which). Both conserved end residues are part of each CDR3. Fields, in order: clone size, D gene, J gene, CDR3 length, V gene, CDR3 protein, CDR3 DNA. The D gene is left open where the match is weak. Expanded clones are given a class, and other clones once, few, many or no size at all.

size: many; D: TRBD2; J: TRBJ2-3; length: 17; V: TRBV27; CDR3: CASRGTGTSLSGDTQYF; DNA: TGTGCCAGCAGGGGAACCGGGACTAGCCTATCTGGAGATACGCAGTATTTT
size: many; D: .; J: TRBJ2-1; length: 16; V: TRBV5-4; CDR3: CASTDGLSGSYNEQFF; DNA: TGTGCCAGCACCGACGGACTCTCCGGCTCCTACAATGAGCAGTTCTTC
size: many; D: TRBD1; J: TRBJ1-2; length: 12; V: TRBV6-5; CDR3: CASYRGDYGYTF; DNA: TGTGCCAGCTACAGGGGGGACTATGGCTACACCTTC
size: many; D: .; J: TRBJ2-5; length: 14; V: TRBV19; CDR3: CASSIVADQETQYF; DNA: TGTGCCAGTAGTATAGTGGCGGACCAAGAGACCCAGTACTTC
size: many; D: .; J: TRBJ2-1; length: 15; V: TRBV6-2/TRBV6-3; CDR3: CASSYSTLGANEQFF; DNA: TGTGCCAGCAGTTACTCCACCCTGGGGGCGAATGAGCAGTTCTTC
size: many; D: .; J: TRBJ1-5; length: 17; V: TRBV19; CDR3: CASTLGHRPVSNQPQHF; DNA: TGTGCCAGTACCCTGGGACATCGCCCCGTAAGCAATCAGCCCCAGCATTTT
size: many; D: TRBD2; J: TRBJ2-1; length: 15; V: TRBV6-6; CDR3: CASSYVQRGYNEQFF; DNA: TGTGCCAGCAGTTACGTCCAGCGGGGGTACAATGAGCAGTTCTTC
size: many; D: TRBD1; J: TRBJ1-2; length: 16; V: TRBV7-2; CDR3: CASSLAKDRSSYGYTF; DNA: TGTGCCAGCAGCTTAGCGAAGGACAGGTCCTCCTATGGCTACACCTTC
size: .; D: TRBD1; J: TRBJ1-2; length: 15; V: TRBV29-1; CDR3: CSVEDRVGGSYGYTF; DNA: TGCAGCGTCGAGGACAGGGTAGGAGGGTCTTATGGCTACACCTTC
size: many; D: TRBD2; J: TRBJ2-1; length: 17; V: TRBV15; CDR3: CATSRIDGLGKYNEQFF; DNA: TGTGCCACCAGCCGAATTGACGGACTAGGGAAATACAATGAGCAGTTCTTC
size: many; D: .; J: TRBJ1-1; length: 13; V: TRBV30; CDR3: CAWRMGMNTEAFF; DNA: TGTGCCTGGAGAATGGGGATGAACACTGAAGCTTTCTTT
size: many; D: TRBD1; J: TRBJ1-5; length: 15; V: TRBV7-9; CDR3: CASSLGTGQGGPQHF; DNA: TGTGCCAGCAGCTTAGGGACCGGACAGGGAGGGCCCCAGCATTTT
size: many; D: TRBD1; J: TRBJ2-2; length: 15; V: TRBV20-1; CDR3: CSAPDRGKNTGELFF; DNA: TGCAGTGCACCGGACAGGGGCAAAAACACCGGGGAGCTGTTTTTT
size: few; D: .; J: TRBJ1-6; length: 16; V: TRBV12-3/TRBV12-4; CDR3: CASNSDGSSYNSPLHF; DNA: TGTGCCAGCAACTCGGACGGATCCTCCTATAATTCACCCCTCCACTTT
size: few; D: TRBD2; J: TRBJ2-7; length: 15; V: TRBV7-9; CDR3: CASSLTSGRWSEQYF; DNA: TGTGCCAGCAGCCTAACTAGCGGGAGGTGGAGCGAGCAGTACTTC
size: few; D: TRBD2; J: TRBJ2-2; length: 17; V: TRBV6-5; CDR3: CASSYTGLAGHTGELFF; DNA: TGTGCCAGCAGTTACACGGGACTAGCGGGGCACACCGGGGAGCTGTTTTTT
size: many; D: TRBD2; J: TRBJ2-3; length: 16; V: TRBV5-4; CDR3: CASSPALAGGGDTQYF; DNA: TGTGCCAGCAGCCCCGCACTAGCGGGAGGGGGAGATACGCAGTATTTT
size: many; D: TRBD2; J: TRBJ2-7; length: 14; V: TRBV20-1; CDR3: CSASSSGYSYEQYF; DNA: TGCAGTGCTAGTTCTAGCGGATATTCCTACGAGCAGTACTTC
size: many; D: .; J: TRBJ1-1; length: 13; V: TRBV18; CDR3: CASSPSVNTEAFF; DNA: TGTGCCAGCTCACCCTCAGTGAACACTGAAGCTTTCTTT
size: few; D: .; J: TRBJ1-1; length: 14; V: TRBV6-5; CDR3: CASSYRQKNTEAFF; DNA: TGTGCCAGCAGTTATAGACAGAAGAACACTGAAGCTTTCTTT
size: many; D: .; J: TRBJ2-7; length: 14; V: TRBV13; CDR3: CASSFGLIGYEQYF; DNA: TGTGCCAGCAGCTTCGGACTTATAGGCTACGAGCAGTACTTC
size: .; D: .; J: TRBJ2-1; length: 16; V: TRBV12-3/TRBV12-4; CDR3: CASRSSPARAVPIGFF; DNA: TGTGCCAGCAGATCCTCTCCTGCCAGAGCCGTTCCCATCGGGTTCTTC
size: many; D: .; J: TRBJ1-1; length: 14; V: TRBV10-3; CDR3: CAITLDPSNTEAFF; DNA: TGTGCCATCACCCTAGACCCATCGAACACTGAAGCTTTCTTT
size: many; D: .; J: TRBJ2-7; length: 16; V: TRBV11-2; CDR3: CASRSLRGARAYEQYF; DNA: TGTGCCAGCAGATCCCTCCGGGGGGCCCGGGCCTACGAGCAGTACTTC
size: many; D: .; J: TRBJ1-5; length: 15; V: TRBV6-5; CDR3: CATGLRARGNQPQHF; DNA: TGTGCCACCGGTCTCCGGGCCAGGGGCAATCAGCCCCAGCATTTT
size: few; D: .; J: TRBJ2-2; length: 17; V: TRBV13; CDR3: CASSPLGRPANTGELFF; DNA: TGTGCCAGCAGCCCCTTAGGACGCCCCGCGAACACCGGGGAGCTGTTTTTT
size: few; D: TRBD2; J: TRBJ2-3; length: 15; V: TRBV11-2; CDR3: CASSLISGKGDTQYF; DNA: TGTGCCAGCAGCCTAATAAGCGGGAAGGGGGATACGCAGTATTTT
size: .; D: TRBD1; J: TRBJ2-7; length: 14; V: TRBV24-1; CDR3: CATRGDRVFDEQYF; DNA: TGTGCCACCAGAGGGGACAGGGTGTTCGATGAGCAGTACTTC
size: .; D: .; J: TRBJ2-3; length: 16; V: TRBV6-1; CDR3: CASSGLSGTSTDTQYF; DNA: TGTGCCAGCAGTGGCCTTAGCGGAACTAGCACAGATACGCAGTATTTT